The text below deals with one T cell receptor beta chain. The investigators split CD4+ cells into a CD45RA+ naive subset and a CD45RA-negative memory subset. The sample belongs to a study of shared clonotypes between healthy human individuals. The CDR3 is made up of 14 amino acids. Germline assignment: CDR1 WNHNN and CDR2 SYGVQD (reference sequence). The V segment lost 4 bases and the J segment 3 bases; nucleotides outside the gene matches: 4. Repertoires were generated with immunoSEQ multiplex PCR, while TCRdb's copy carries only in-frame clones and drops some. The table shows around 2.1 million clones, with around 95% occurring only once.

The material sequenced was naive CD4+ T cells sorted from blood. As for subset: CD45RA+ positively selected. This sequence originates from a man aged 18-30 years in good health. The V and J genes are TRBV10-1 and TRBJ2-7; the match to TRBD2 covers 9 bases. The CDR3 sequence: CASSAGTSYYEQYF. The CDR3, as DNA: TGCGCCAGCAGTGCAGGGACTAGCTACTACGAGCAGTACTTC.